Shown below are 21 T cell receptor beta chains from a single sample sequenced in a study of T cell responses to AZD1222 COVID-19 vaccine. The protocol was immunoSEQ multiplex PCR, while the TCRdb copy is restricted to in-frame clones and leaves out a portion. The repertoire holds around 120,000 clones, 87% seen once, with around 7.5% in the top ten. The specimen was peripheral blood, collected on day 0 of AZD1222 vaccination. Receptors were obtained from an adult in good health.

The chain links TRBV7-9 to TRBJ1-2, with a tentative D call TRBD1 (5 bases). V shed 4 bases and J shed 6 bases, with 18 bases lying between them. Germline lookup yields CDR1 SEHNR and CDR2 FQNEAQ (reference sequence). The CDR3 is made up of 15 amino acids. The CDR3 bases are TGTGCCAGCAGCTCTCCATCCCTCAGGGACCATGGCTACACCTTC. Its protein product is CASSSPSLRDHGYTF.

The chain links TRBV19 to TRBJ2-7; D may correspond to TRBD1 or TRBD2 (5 bases each). Germline CDR1 and CDR2: LNHDA and SQIVND (reference sequence). This CDR3 has 16 amino acids. V lost 5 bases and J lost 5, with 22 bases in between. The CDR3 sequence is CASSVGTESLLDEQYF. The CDR3 nucleotides read TGTGCCAGTAGTGTAGGGACGGAATCCCTGCTGGACGAGCAGTACTTC.

V gene TRBV18 combines with J gene TRBJ1-3, with a tentative D call TRBD1 (5 bases). Per germline, CDR1 KGHSH and CDR2 LQKENI. This CDR3 region has 14 residues. The V gene lost 5 bases and the J gene lost 0 bases, with 8 bases spanning the gap. CDR3 protein: CASSVDSSGNTIYF. In DNA, the CDR3 is TGTGCCAGCTCAGTAGACAGCTCTGGAAACACCATATATTTT.

The rearrangement joins TRBV18 to TRBJ2-7; 9 bases match TRBD1. CDR3 length: 12 residues. CDR1 is KGHSH and CDR2 is LQKENI in the germline V gene. V shed 3 bases, J shed 6 bases, and the junction held 0 bases outside the gene matches. CDR3 residues: CASSPGQGEQYF. The DNA for the CDR3 is TGTGCCAGCTCACCGGGACAGGGCGAGCAGTACTTC.

On this clone itself: The same CDR3 arises from other DNA sequences in this sample as well. The chain uses TRBV12-3 or TRBV12-4 and TRBJ1-1, with D uncertain. CDR3 length equals 13 residues. The ends were cut back, 4 bases at V and 1 base at J, with 7 bases in the middle. CDR3 loop: CASSWGGNTEAFF. The CDR3 coding sequence is TGTGCCAGCAGTTGGGGTGGGAACACTGAAGCTTTCTTT.

The genes are TRBV3-1 (or the pseudogene TRBV3-2) and TRBJ2-3; no definite D call. V was shortened by 0 bases and J by 4 bases, with 5 bases between the two germline ends. This CDR3 contains 13 residues. Germline V CDR1 and CDR2: LGHDT, YNNKEL (reference sequence). CDR3 DNA: TGTGCCAGCAGCCAAGATCGGCCAGATACGCAGTATTTT. It yields the protein CASSQDRPDTQYF.

In DNA, the CDR3 is TGTGCCAGTAGTTGGGGGGCTGAGGACTATGGCTACACCTTC. Translating gives CASSWGAEDYGYTF. The chain uses TRBV19 and TRBJ1-2, with D perhaps matching TRBD1 (6 bases). The V and J ends lost 5 bases and 3 bases respectively, with 13 bases between them. CDR1 is LNHDA and CDR2 is SQIVND in the germline V gene (reference sequence). This CDR3 has 14 residues.

The rearrangement links TRBV11-2 to TRBJ1-2, with TRBD1 matching 9 bases. The V and J ends lost 5 bases and 6 bases, in that order; junction bases with no gene match: 10. The CDR3 extends over 15 amino acids. The germline V gene encodes CDR1 SGHAT and CDR2 FQNNGV. The CDR3 sequence: CASSPQQGARNGYTF. DNA of the CDR3: TGTGCCAGCAGCCCCCAACAGGGGGCGCGAAATGGCTACACCTTC.

The V call is TRBV2, the J call TRBJ1-2; D gene ambiguous. The CDR3 is 13 residues long. V gave up 2 bases and J gave up 6 bases, with 10 bases separating them. Germline V gene data show CDR1 as SNHLY and CDR2 as FYNNEI. For the CDR3, the DNA is TGTGCCAGCAGTGAAATTATGGATCATGGCTACACCTTC. This encodes CASSEIMDHGYTF.

The rearrangement links TRBV28 to TRBJ2-7, with 11 bases lining up with TRBD2. The CDR3 loop spans 16 amino acids. In germline, CDR1 is MDHEN, CDR2 SYDVKM. V lost 6 bases, J lost 0 bases, and 7 bases stayed unmatched. In DNA, the CDR3 is TGTGCCAGCAGCCGACTAGCGGGGACGTCCTCCTACGAGCAGTACTTC. Residues: CASSRLAGTSSYEQYF.

This clone was seen once. This chain joins TRBV2 and TRBJ1-5; TRBD1 matches 8 bases. Trimming at V came to 7 bases and at J to 4 bases, leaving 3 bases not matched to a gene. The CDR3 extends over 13 amino acids. CDR1 and CDR2 (germline): SNHLY, FYNNEI. The CDR3 sequence is CASNTGGNQPQHF. The CDR3 region has the DNA TGTGCCAGCAACACAGGGGGTAATCAGCCCCAGCATTTT.

V is TRBV2 and J is TRBJ2-1; D might be TRBD1 or TRBD2, each matching 6 bases. Per the germline V gene, CDR1 is SNHLY and CDR2 is FYNNEI. The V gene lost 8 bases and the J gene lost 9 bases, with 20 bases spanning the gap. The CDR3 extends over 14 amino acids. CDR3 sequence (DNA): TGTGCCAGCCCCAGGGGACTCTCCGGTATTGAGCAGTTCTTC. This encodes CASPRGLSGIEQFF. Full variable domain (missing parts from reference TRBV2 and TRBJ2-1): EPEVTQTPSHQVTQMGQEVILRCVPISNHLYFYWYRQILGQKVEFLVSFYNNEISEKSEIFDDQFSVERPDGSNFTLKIRSTKLEDSAMYFCASPRGLSGIEQFFGPGTRLTVL.

The rearrangement uses TRBV11-2 and TRBJ1-1; no clear D gene. Germline values: CDR1 SGHAT, CDR2 FQNNGV. Trimming left V 7 bases short and J 2 bases short, with 17 bases between. The CDR3 sequence is 15 residues long. The CDR3 coding sequence is TGTGCCAGCACTTCGATAAGGGAGTCCAACACTGAAGCTTTCTTT. The encoded protein is CASTSIRESNTEAFF.

This chain connects TRBV21-1 to TRBJ2-5. TRBV21-1 is described as a pseudogene. The CDR3 spans 13 residues. DNA of the CDR3: TGTGCCAGCAGCATAGGGCAGGAAGAGACCCAGTACTTC. Protein product: CASSIGQEETQYF.

The CDR3 here is CASSLTSHRRGPYEQYF. CDR3 nucleotides: TGTGCCAGCAGCTTAACCTCCCACCGTAGAGGGCCCTACGAGCAGTACTTC. The chain employs TRBV7-3 and TRBJ2-7; maybe TRBD2 (5 bases). CDR3 size: 17 residues. Germline lookup yields CDR1 SGHTA and CDR2 FQGTGA. Trimming removed 0 bases from V and 2 bases from J, with 17 bases in between.

The chain combines TRBV5-5 with TRBJ2-7; 10 bases map to TRBD1. The V gene end was trimmed by 4 bases and the J gene end by 5 bases; junction bases not matched to a gene: 3. This CDR3 is 13 amino acids long. CDR1 is SGHKS and CDR2 is YYEKEE in the germline V gene (reference sequence). As DNA, the CDR3 is TGTGCCAGCAGCGTGACAGGGGGCCACGAGCAGTACTTC. Its translation: CASSVTGGHEQYF. Drawing the rest from reference TRBV5-5 and TRBJ2-7, the complete variable domain is DAGVTQSPTHLIKTRGQQVTLRCSPISGHKSVSWYQQVLGQGPQFIFQYYEKEERGRGNFPDRFSARQFPNYSSELNVNALLLGDSALYLCASSVTGGHEQYFGPGTRLTVT.

This sequence joins TRBV30 and TRBJ1-1, with D possibly TRBD1 on 6 matching bases. CDR3 length: 14 amino acids. The germline CDR1 and CDR2 sequences are GTSNPN and SVGIG (reference sequence). Trimming shortened V by 2 bases and J by 4 bases, and 14 bases separated the two germline ends. CDR3 residues: CAWSTPTGPTEAFF. CDR3 nucleotides: TGTGCCTGGAGTACCCCGACAGGCCCCACTGAAGCTTTCTTT.

This clone was seen once. The chain couples TRBV2 to TRBJ2-5; TRBD1 might be the D (6 bases). The CDR3 totals 13 residues. Between the trimmed V and J ends, which lost 6 bases and 6 bases, there was a span of 14 bases. The germline V gene encodes CDR1 SNHLY and CDR2 FYNNEI. The CDR3 sequence: CASSDRTVKTQYF. The CDR3 DNA is TGTGCCAGCAGCGACCGGACAGTGAAGACCCAGTACTTC.

This rearrangement joins TRBV27 to TRBJ2-1; 11 bases map to TRBD2. The ends lost 5 bases at V and 4 bases at J; junction bases unmatched: 7. From germline, CDR1 is MNHEY and CDR2 SMNVEV (reference sequence). This CDR3 has 16 residues. The CDR3 DNA reads as TGTGCCAGCAGTGCCTCCGGGACTAGCGGTTACAATGAGCAGTTCTTC. Translated, it gives CASSASGTSGYNEQFF.

V and J are TRBV12-3 or TRBV12-4 and TRBJ1-4; D call uncertain. Trimming took off 3 bases at V and 7 bases at J, with 6 bases between the two ends. This CDR3 spans 12 amino acids. CDR3 sequence: CASSFEGEKLFF. The CDR3 nucleotides are TGTGCCAGCAGTTTCGAGGGTGAAAAACTGTTTTTT.

This clone has only a few counts. V and J are TRBV6-5 and TRBJ1-1; a possible D gene is TRBD1 (5 bases). CDR3 size: 15 residues. V gave up 2 bases and J gave up 5 bases, with 15 bases separating them. CDR1 MNHEY and CDR2 SVGAGI come from the germline V gene. For the CDR3, the DNA is TGTGCCAGCAGTTACCGGACCGAGGCAGGGACTGAAGCTTTCTTT. Translation gives CASSYRTEAGTEAFF.